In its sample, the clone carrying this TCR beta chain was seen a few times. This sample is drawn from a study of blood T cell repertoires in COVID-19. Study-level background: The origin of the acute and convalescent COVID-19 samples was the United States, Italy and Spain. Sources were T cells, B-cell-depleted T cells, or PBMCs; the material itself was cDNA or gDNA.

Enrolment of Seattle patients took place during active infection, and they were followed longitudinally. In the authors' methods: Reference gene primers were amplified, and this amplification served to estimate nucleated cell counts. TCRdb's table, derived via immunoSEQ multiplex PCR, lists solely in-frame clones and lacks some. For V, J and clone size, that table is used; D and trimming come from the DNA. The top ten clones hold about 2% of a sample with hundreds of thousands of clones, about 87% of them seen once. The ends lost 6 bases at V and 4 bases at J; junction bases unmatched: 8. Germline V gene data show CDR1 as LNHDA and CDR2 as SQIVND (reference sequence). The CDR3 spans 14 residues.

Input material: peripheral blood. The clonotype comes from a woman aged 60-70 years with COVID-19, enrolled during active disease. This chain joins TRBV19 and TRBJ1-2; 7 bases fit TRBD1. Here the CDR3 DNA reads TGTGCCAGTAGCCCCCCGGACAGGCCCTATGGCTACACCTTC. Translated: CASSPPDRPYGYTF.